Listed here are 24 T cell receptor beta chains from one sample, sequenced in a study of T cells in narcolepsy. Libraries were prepared by immunoSEQ multiplex PCR; TCRdb keeps only in-frame clonotypes and omits some of them. The sample has about 40,000 clones, 70% to 90% seen once. The sequencing input was CD45RA- memory CD4+ T cells from PBMCs. These receptors came from a human donor with narcolepsy.

The V and J genes are TRBV6-1 and TRBJ2-7; D is unclear. The V and J ends lost 10 bases and 5 bases respectively, with 15 bases between them. The CDR3 has 12 amino acids. CDR1 is MNHNS, CDR2 SASEGT, per germline. CDR3 region: CATKTLVDEQYF. CDR3 in DNA: TGTGCCACTAAAACCTTAGTCGACGAGCAGTACTTC.

A single count supports this clone. The chain uses TRBV5-5 and TRBJ2-4; 9 positions agree with TRBD1. V lost 4 bases, J lost 7 bases, and 18 bases stayed unmatched. CDR1 is SGHKS, CDR2 YYEKEE, per germline (reference sequence). The CDR3 sequence is 18 residues long. This CDR3 is CASSPIRRDRVVRNIQYF. CDR3 bases: TGTGCCAGCAGCCCAATACGACGGGACAGGGTTGTTAGGAACATTCAGTACTTC.

V gene TRBV18 combines with J gene TRBJ1-2; D possibly corresponds to TRBD1 (5 bases). The CDR3 runs 13 residues. V shed 1 base and J shed 7 bases, with 10 bases lying between them. Germline lookup yields CDR1 KGHSH and CDR2 LQKENI. CDR3 sequence (DNA): TGTGCCAGCTCACCACGGGCAGGGTCTGGCTACACCTTC. Protein: CASSPRAGSGYTF.

In its sample, this clone was seen a few times. The chain is built from TRBV13 and TRBJ1-6; D is perhaps TRBD1 (5 bases). The V end was cut by 3 bases, the J end by 0 bases, with 12 bases between. The CDR3 is made up of 17 amino acids. Germline V gives CDR1 PRHDT, CDR2 FYEKMQ (reference sequence). CDR3 in amino acids: CASSFDSRSSYNSPLHF. CDR3 DNA: TGTGCCAGCAGCTTCGACAGCCGTAGCTCCTATAATTCACCCCTCCACTTT.

The chain is built from TRBV2 and TRBJ2-7, with 12 bases lining up with TRBD2. CDR1 and CDR2 from the germline V gene are SNHLY and FYNNEI. The length of the CDR3 is 17 residues. The V and J ends lost 6 bases and 1 base, in that order; junction bases with no gene match: 10. The CDR3 spells CASRFDPTSGGSYEQYF. The CDR3 nucleotides read TGTGCCAGCAGATTCGATCCGACTAGCGGGGGATCCTACGAGCAGTACTTC. Supplemented by reference TRBV2 and TRBJ2-7, the full variable domain reads EPEVTQTPSHQVTQMGQEVILRCVPISNHLYFYWYRQILGQKVEFLVSFYNNEISEKSEIFDDQFSVERPDGSNFTLKIRSTKLEDSAMYFCASRFDPTSGGSYEQYFGPGTRLTVT.

V is TRBV6-1 and J is TRBJ2-1, with TRBD2 matching 13 bases. The germline gives CDR1 MNHNS, CDR2 SASEGT. This CDR3 has 14 amino acids. Trimming took 8 bases from V and 7 from J; bases not matched to a gene: 5. The CDR3 protein is CASETSGRGNEQFF. The CDR3 DNA follows: TGTGCCAGCGAAACTAGCGGGAGGGGGAATGAGCAGTTCTTC.

This clone was observed a handful of times. The chain joins TRBV5-4 to TRBJ2-7; TRBD1 agrees at 8 bases. The J segment lost 7 bases and the V segment lost 0 bases, leaving 15 bases of the junction unmatched. CDR3 size: 17 residues. CDR1 SGHNT and CDR2 YYREEE come from the germline V gene (reference sequence). DNA of the CDR3: TGTGCCAGCAGCTTGGGAGGGCGTGGACAGGGAATGGGAGAGCAGTACTTC. Amino acids: CASSLGGRGQGMGEQYF.

The chain is built from TRBV15 and TRBJ2-4; D possibly corresponds to TRBD2 (6 bases). This CDR3 has 16 residues. Germline V gene sequence: CDR1 LNHNV, CDR2 YYDKDF (reference sequence). Trimming removed 4 bases at V and 1 base at J, with 14 bases between. The CDR3 DNA is TGTGCCACCAGCAAAGGCCGGGAGTTGGCCAAAAACATTCAGTACTTC. Translated, it gives CATSKGRELAKNIQYF.

The V gene is TRBV29-1, the J gene TRBJ1-1; tentatively, D is TRBD1 (6 bases). CDR1 is SQVTM, CDR2 ANQGSEA, per germline. The CDR3 consists of 14 residues. V was cut by 7 bases and J by 3 bases, with 18 bases left in between. CDR3 nucleotides: TGCAGCGCCTGGGGGGTACAGGGCGACACTGAAGCTTTCTTT. Translation gives CSAWGVQGDTEAFF.

This sequence joins TRBV27 and TRBJ2-5; D not resolved. The J call may be mistaken, given a closer DNA end match to TRBJ2-7. From germline, CDR1 is MNHEY and CDR2 SMNVEV (reference sequence). CDR3 length: 11 amino acids. CDR3 nucleotides: TGTGCCAGACCCCCCCGGCACGAGCAGTACTTC. Amino acids: CARPPRHEQYF.

The rearrangement uses TRBV19 and TRBJ2-1; 8 bases are a match to TRBD1. V shed 6 bases and J 7 bases; nucleotides not matched to a gene: 8. Germline CDR1 LNHDA, CDR2 SQIVND (reference sequence). The CDR3 is 14 amino acids. The CDR3 region has the DNA TGTGCCAGTAGCCCAAGACAGGGGTGGAATGAGCAGTTCTTC. As protein: CASSPRQGWNEQFF.

V gene TRBV6-1 combines with J gene TRBJ1-2, with TRBD1 as a possible D gene (5 bases). Germline CDR1 reads MNHNS; CDR2 reads SASEGT. CDR3 length: 15 residues. Trimming took 0 bases from V and 4 from J, leaving 12 bases between them. The CDR3 coding sequence is TGTGCCAGCAGTGAAGCTACACGGGGCTCCTATGGCTACACCTTC. Translating it yields CASSEATRGSYGYTF.

V and J are TRBV19 and TRBJ1-1; D uncertain. CDR1 is LNHDA, CDR2 SQIVND, per germline (reference sequence). The CDR3 is 13 residues long. V lost 2 bases and J 1 base, leaving 5 bases between the germline ends. CDR3: CASSIWENTEAFF. For the CDR3, the DNA is TGTGCCAGTAGTATATGGGAGAACACTGAAGCTTTCTTT.

The rearrangement links TRBV5-1 to TRBJ2-1; 8 bases match TRBD2. This CDR3 contains 14 residues. The germline CDR1 and CDR2 sequences are SGHRS and YFSETQ. The trim removed 3 bases at V and 10 bases at J, leaving 9 bases unmatched. The CDR3: CASSSSGSLPEQFF. The DNA for the CDR3 is TGCGCCAGCAGCTCCAGCGGGAGCCTTCCGGAGCAGTTCTTC.

V gene TRBV4-1 combines with J gene TRBJ1-4; 9 nucleotides agree with TRBD1. Germline CDR1 and CDR2: MGHRA and YSYEKL. After removal of 4 bases from V and 10 bases from J, the junction contained 10 bases not matched to a gene. The CDR3 has 15 residues. Written as DNA, the CDR3 is TGCGCCAGCAGCCTCCGGACAGGGGTGGGCGGAAAACTGTTTTTT. The encoded protein is CASSLRTGVGGKLFF.

The chain uses TRBV5-1 and TRBJ2-7, with D perhaps TRBD2 (6 bases). Germline-derived CDR1 and CDR2 are SGHRS and YFSETQ. The CDR3 loop spans 13 amino acids. Trimming shortened V by 3 bases and J by 6 bases, and 13 bases separated the two germline ends. The CDR3 DNA sequence: TGCGCCAGCAGCTCCATCGGGGGAGGCGAGCAGTACTTC. Amino acid sequence: CASSSIGGGEQYF.

V gene TRBV7-2 combines with J gene TRBJ2-7, with D uncertain. Trimming shortened V by 2 bases and J by 5 bases, and 4 bases separated the two germline ends. Per germline, CDR1 SGHTA and CDR2 FQGNSA. The CDR3 is 11 residues long. The CDR3 DNA follows: TGTGCCAGCAGCTTAAGCCACGAGCAGTACTTC. It yields the protein CASSLSHEQYF.

J is TRBJ2-1 and V is TRBV12-5, with 8 bases identical to TRBD2. This CDR3 has 14 residues. Germline values: CDR1 LGHNT, CDR2 FRNRAP. The ends lost 3 bases at V and 6 bases at J; junction bases unmatched: 4. This CDR3 reads CASGFSGNTNEQFF. DNA for the CDR3: TGTGCTAGTGGTTTTAGCGGGAATACCAATGAGCAGTTCTTC.

In its sample, this clone was seen once. The CDR3 loop is CASSPEEQGTQYF. The DNA for the CDR3 is TGTGCCAGCTCACCCGAGGAACAGGGGACCCAGTACTTC. This chain connects TRBV18 to TRBJ2-5, with TRBD1 as a possible D gene (6 bases). Per the germline V gene, CDR1 is KGHSH and CDR2 is LQKENI. This CDR3 has 13 amino acids. Trimming left V 3 bases short and J 7 bases short, with 12 bases between.

The chain recombines TRBV11-3 with TRBJ1-2, with D perhaps matching TRBD1 (6 bases). V lost 4 bases and J 1 base, leaving 10 bases between the germline ends. Germline values: CDR1 SGHNT, CDR2 YENEEA. This CDR3 is 14 amino acids long. CDR3 sequence reads: CASSSEGHNYGYTF. The CDR3 DNA is TGTGCCAGCAGCTCAGAGGGACATAACTATGGCTACACCTTC.

V is TRBV6-5 and J is TRBJ1-5; D is uncertain. Between the trimmed V and J ends, which lost 5 bases and 0 bases, there was a span of 5 bases. The CDR3 is 13 amino acids. CDR1 and CDR2 from the germline V gene are MNHEY and SVGAGI. CDR3 sequence (DNA): TGTGCCAGCAGTATTCATAGCAATCAGCCCCAGCATTTT. It encodes CASSIHSNQPQHF.

The chain joins TRBV7-2 to TRBJ2-1, with a tentative D call TRBD1 (6 bases). Trimming took off 8 bases at V and 2 bases at J, with 10 bases between the two ends. The germline CDR1 and CDR2 sequences are SGHTA and FQGNSA. The CDR3 totals 13 residues. CDR3 amino acids: CASSRGAYNEQFF. CDR3 bases: TGTGCCAGCTCCAGGGGAGCCTACAATGAGCAGTTCTTC.

This clone has a handful of counts. The chain couples TRBV7-9 to TRBJ2-7; the match to TRBD2 covers 12 bases. V shed 4 bases and J 2 bases; nucleotides not matched to a gene: 6. The CDR3 totals 16 residues. In germline, CDR1 is SEHNR, CDR2 FQNEAQ (reference sequence). The CDR3 region has the DNA TGTGCCAGCAGCTCCACTACTAGCGGGAGGACCTACGAGCAGTACTTC. Translation: CASSSTTSGRTYEQYF.

In its sample, this clone was seen a few times. One junction end does not reproduce the germline sequence, and a read error may be involved. V is TRBV7-7 and J is TRBJ2-3, with TRBD2 as a possible D gene (5 bases). Germline CDR1 is SSHAT and CDR2 is FNYEAQ (reference sequence). This CDR3 contains 13 residues. CDR3 sequence: CASSLDYTDTQYF. Here the CDR3 DNA reads TGTGCTAGCAGCTTAGACTACACAGATACGCAGTATTTT.